The present T cell receptor beta chain was sequenced within a study of shared clonotypes between healthy human individuals (dated by TCRdb to the early 2020s). The study in broad terms: The cohort comprised two women and a few men aged 18 to 49 years. For each donor, three plates each were used for CD4 naive and CD4 memory, two plates were used for CD8 naive, and one plate was used for CD8 memory. To estimate repertoire size and how much clonotype sharing occurs between individuals, the study deeply sequenced the blood TCR repertoires of 4 to 6 healthy adults. Different laboratories and diverse techniques were used to prepare libraries and sequence TCR repertoires, to increase sequencing depth and limit assay-specific biases. Leukapheresis yielded between about 0.94 and 10 billion PBMCs per donor.

Using the deep immunoSEQ assay, TCR CDR3 regions were amplified from genomic DNA by multiplex PCR. Extracted genomic DNA from each cell subset was distributed evenly across all wells of several immunoSEQ 96-well plates, and each plate was treated as a replicate. Each replicate PCR for sorted subsets received around 200 ng genomic DNA, equal to about 30,000 T cell genomes. The purified libraries were quantified using a Qubit 3.0 fluorometer, sized with a Bioanalyzer 2100, and then quantified again using the KAPA Library Quantification kit. Every immunoSEQ 96-well plate was sequenced on a dedicated single-read 150-cycle Illumina NextSeq 550 flow cell. The paper's processing steps were these. Because only junctional sequences without quality scores were contained in the immunoSEQ output, filtering matching that applied to full-length reads could not be performed. Sequences were annotated with PyIR, a Python wrapper for IgBLAST v1.9, using IMGT germline references to assign V/J genes and CDR3. Reads with weak V/J assignments (E-value above 1e-6), missing CDR3, stop codons, out-of-frame junctions, or ambiguous translated residues were removed. A V3J clonotype was defined by an identical inferred V gene, J gene, and CDR3 amino acid sequence. The percentage overlap between two repertoires was calculated by dividing the number of shared unique clonotypes by the size of the smaller repertoire. Richness of each repertoire was evaluated using RTK rarefaction, the Chao1 estimator, and Recon v2.1 estimates of unobserved clonotypes. For all TCRbeta clonotypes obtained by the gDNA method from a handful of donors, generation probabilities were computed with OLGA. What TCRdb holds here is the immuneACCESS table cut down to in-frame rearrangements. Part of the clones is not present; checked against another copy, under half of the missing clones reflect an unresolved V gene, and the others are unexplained. The V and J calls and clone size are taken from that table; D and trimming were inferred from the DNA. Recorded for this sample are roughly 1,600,000 clones; approximately 98.5% of them occurred a single time. The biggest ten clones account for roughly 0.36% of the sample.

To note about this clone: Its antigen remains unidentified. The sample holds no much larger clone one base away, and base qualities are not on file.

The full study reports these points: Clonotypes shared by all four sorted-subset donors showed higher generation probabilities than non-shared clonotypes. Even with the large sequencing depth, rarefaction of the sorted-subset datasets indicated that sequencing was incomplete. Across four donors, roughly 5% of naive CD4, roughly 3.4% of naive CD8, under 2.5% of memory CD4, and around 0.4% of memory CD8 clonotypes were shared. The small number of donors limited the genetic and exposure-history diversity represented. Sampling was limited to blood, and TCR repertoires in tissue likely differ from TCR repertoires in blood. Pairwise subsampling indicated that sequencing depth was expected to affect the degree of clonotype sharing among donors. Larger estimated clonotype richness was generally found for naive subsets than for memory subsets.

Donors were healthy HIV-negative adults with no recently reported acute infections or vaccinations. Only Caucasian adults living in Nashville, Tennessee, USA were represented among the donors. Magnetic negative selection was used to enrich CD4+ T cells, after which naive cells were positively selected on CD45RA and the negative fraction became the memory subset. After blood collection by leukapheresis, PBMCs were isolated using Ficoll-Histopaque density gradient centrifugation and then cryopreserved in the vapor phase of liquid nitrogen. Purity and quantity of every magnetically sorted T cell population were checked by analytical flow cytometry. Genomic DNA was isolated from each sorted fraction and quantified by UV absorbance on a Nanodrop 2000c. Trimming costs V 5 bases and J 4 bases, and their ends lie 15 bases apart. The CDR3, cysteine through phenylalanine, is 14 amino acids long. Here the CDR3 DNA is all that survives: 42 bases in frame from base 1. From a lookup of the germline V gene, CDR1 and CDR2 are SGHTA and FQGNSA.

The chain uses TRBV7-2 and TRBJ2-7, with a weak D call of TRBD1 (6 bases match). Sequencing used naive CD4+ T cells sorted from blood. This specimen's cell subset or site label, interpreted: CD45RA+ positively selected. This clonotype was sampled from a man aged 25-40 years in good health. The CDR3 sequence is CASSRILGGYEQYF. The nucleotide sequence is TGTGCCAGCAGCCGAATTCTAGGGGGTTACGAGCAGTACTTC.